The rows below give T cell receptor beta chains drawn from one sample of a study of response to subunit inactivated influenza vaccine. TCRdb analysed the RT-PCR reads with MiXCR anew, one entry per CDR3 protein. Counted here are around 750,000 distinct CDR3 sequences, 21% occurring once; the ten biggest clones make up about 9.4%. The sequencing used PBMCs from blood, collected around 5 days after vaccination. Every receptor here comes from a man in his fifties or sixties who received an inactivated influenza vaccine. Both conserved end residues are part of each CDR3. A D gene is named only where the DNA matches it firmly. Some rows mark clone size as missing; the rest say once, few, many or name a class of expanded clone.

V,J,D,size,DNA,CDR3
TRBV25-1,TRBJ2-3,NA,NA,TGTGCCAGCAGTGAATTGGATGGCGCAGATACGCAGTATTTT,CASSELDGADTQYF
TRBV2,TRBJ1-1,NA,once,TGTGCCAGCAGTATGGCACCCGGCGGGAACACTGAAGCTTTCTTT,CASSMAPGGNTEAFF
TRBV3-1,TRBJ2-3,NA,once,TGTGCCAGCAGCGGGGTAGCGGAGCGCTACACAGATACGCAGTATTTT,CASSGVAERYTDTQYF
TRBV28,TRBJ2-5,TRBD2,NA,TGTGCCAGCAGTTCCCGTGGTAGCGGGAGTTCCCAGTACTTC,CASSSRGSGSSQYF
TRBV20-1,TRBJ2-7,TRBD1,NA,TGCAGTGCTAGAGCCACCGGGACAGGGGGCAACGAGCAGTACTTC,CSARATGTGGNEQYF
TRBV5-1,TRBJ2-6,NA,few,TGCGCCAGCAGCTTGATCCGCTCTGGGGCCAACGTCCTGACTTTC,CASSLIRSGANVLTF
TRBV7-8,TRBJ2-2,TRBD1,few,TGTGCCAGCAGCTTAAGGGACAGTTTGAACACCGGGGAGCTGTTTTTT,CASSLRDSLNTGELFF
TRBV20-1,TRBJ2-2,NA,few,TGCAGTGCTAGAGCGGCAACCGGGGAGCTGTTTTTT,CSARAATGELFF
TRBV4-2,TRBJ1-2,NA,few,TGTGCCAGCAGCCTGGGGGGCCGGGGGTATGGCTACACCTTC,CASSLGGRGYGYTF
TRBV29-1,TRBJ2-2,NA,few,TGCAGCGTTCTGACAGGAGCAAACACCGGGGAGCTGTTTTTT,CSVLTGANTGELFF
TRBV20-1,TRBJ2-1,NA,many,TGCAGTGCACCGGTGGGGCACATTCGCAATGAGCAGTTCTTC,CSAPVGHIRNEQFF
TRBV20-1,TRBJ2-7,NA,few,TGCAGTGCTAGACTGCGGGGCCTCTACGAGCAGTACTTC,CSARLRGLYEQYF
TRBV28,TRBJ2-3,TRBD1,NA,TGTGCCAGCAGTTTATCTAGGACAGGGGACACAGATACGCAGTATTTT,CASSLSRTGDTDTQYF
TRBV10-3,TRBJ1-1,NA,NA,TGTGCCATCAGGACCCTAGATGGGACTGAAGCTTTCTTT,CAIRTLDGTEAFF
TRBV4-1,TRBJ2-7,NA,NA,TGCGCCAGCAGCCAAGATCGCTACAGACTTACCGCCTACGAGCAGTACTTC,CASSQDRYRLTAYEQYF